A single T cell receptor beta chain is shown here with its context. Antigen unknown. Only in-frame clones appear in the TCRdb table, and some are missing; sequencing was by immunoSEQ multiplex PCR. This sample carries hundreds of thousands of clones, 89% of them seen once, and the ten largest clones take over 1.3%. With 2 bases removed from V and 4 bases from J, the gap between germline ends came to 3 bases. CDR3 length: 11 amino acids. Germline V gene sequence: CDR1 MNHEY, CDR2 SVGEGT. These data come from a study of Ad26.COV2.S vaccination and SARS-CoV-2 variants. Overall study results and limits: Vaccine and placebo groups showed comparable non-spike TCR breadth.

Treatment defined: roughly 18 received Ad26.COV2.S at low or high dose, single or two shots; about 5 received placebo; per-sample allocation not given. The study sampled participants on day 63 after the first vaccine or placebo injection. The V and J genes are TRBV6-2 or TRBV6-3 and TRBJ2-7; no firm D call. This specimen was peripheral blood, taken in a trial of Ad26.COV2.S vaccine versus placebo. This receptor was identified in a person aged 18-60 years who received the Ad26.COV2.S COVID-19 vaccine or a placebo. CDR3 sequence (DNA): TGTGCCAGCAGTTACAGATACGAGCAGTACTTC. Protein product: CASSYRYEQYF.